This TCR beta chain was captured in a study of blood T cell repertoires in COVID-19. As for the study in general: Acute-phase and convalescent COVID-19 samples originated in the United States, Italy and Spain. Nucleic acid was either cDNA or gDNA, and it came from T cells, B-cell-depleted T cells, or PBMCs.

The CDR3 covers 14 residues. V was clipped by 4 bases and J by 1 base, with 10 bases between them. Germline V gene sequence: CDR1 ENHRY, CDR2 SYGVKD. Original processing methods: Amplification of reference gene primers provided the estimated nucleated cell counts. Here immunoSEQ multiplex PCR was the method, and the copy in TCRdb shows in-frame clones only, minus some. V, J and clone size were drawn from that table, and D and trimming were deduced from the DNA. The table shows roughly 250,000 clones, with 84% occurring only once. This clonotype was sampled from a human donor in a cohort sampled during active COVID-19. Sequenced sample: peripheral blood. The V gene is TRBV10-3, the J gene TRBJ1-1, with D perhaps matching TRBD1 (5 bases). The CDR3 DNA reads TGTGCCATCAGTGTCGGGGGGACGAACACTGAAGCTTTCTTT. It is translated as CAISVGGTNTEAFF.